The rows below give T cell receptor beta chains drawn from one sample of a study of T cell responses to AZD1222 COVID-19 vaccine. The table came from immunoSEQ multiplex PCR; TCRdb's copy has only in-frame clones and leaves some out. The sample consists of over 100,000 clones, around 91% of them appearing once. This specimen consisted of peripheral blood, obtained on day 0 of AZD1222 vaccination. These receptor sequences come from an adult in good health. Both conserved end residues are trimmed from each CDR3.

v_gene,CDR3aa
TRBV28,ASSFPKGANYGYT
TRBV7-3,ASSLNGGVYNEQF
TRBV28,ASRVSRGLSYGYT
TRBV19,ATSRDRVNTGELF
TRBV12-3/TRBV12-4,ASSLMGSEAF
TRBV11-2,ASSPGGGRRTEAF
TRBV19,ASRISGRTYNEQF
TRBV7-6,ASSLGPPGTTQETQY
TRBV6-1,ASSGSQLTGSHYGYT
TRBV27,ASPLGGYEQY
TRBV11-1,ASSKARLGLRNEQF
TRBV5-5,ASSTSGGEQY
TRBV28,ASCYKRAEQY
TRBV4-3,ASSLVPPNYGYT
TRBV2,ASRAFGNYGYT
TRBV7-2,ASSLSGTSHYYEQY
TRBV12-3/TRBV12-4,ASSDRGGYGYT
TRBV6-5,ASTPRTATAYEQY
TRBV5-1,ASSLDGVRGYT
TRBV30,AWNRGDRGRAGYGYT
TRBV20-1,SASRSSYNSPLH
TRBV6-6,ASSRRQDSYNSPLH
TRBV28,ASSRGDTNTGELF
TRBV9,ASSVGLAGVDEQF
TRBV28,ASSFGPYNEQF
TRBV6-2/TRBV6-3,ASSYGVGAGDMNEQY
TRBV11-2,ASSLDIVTLETQY
TRBV24-1,ATSDFGRGAGANVLT
TRBV23-1,ASSQSGGVGTGELF
TRBV2,ASSAGVGAF
TRBV4-3,ASSREGEGLMNTEAF
TRBV13,ASSILTSSTDTQY
TRBV10-3,AIRRQGVSGGYT
TRBV3-1/TRBV3-2,ASSQGSSSSYEQY
TRBV28,ASSLGQGSLGNQPQH
TRBV10-3,AISENTGGGAHGY
TRBV9,ASTDRDGYT
TRBV10-3,AISGGGLAEGTQY
TRBV24-1,ATSEAGQGYEQY
TRBV24-1,ATSGGKNYGYT
TRBV19,ASSSRQGLGADTQY
TRBV4-2,ASSQEVGTAPSGANVLT
TRBV2,ASRPTASYEQY
TRBV29-1,STTGANYGYT
TRBV4-3,ASSQETGTGGEKLF
TRBV30,AWSVRTGNTGELF
TRBV9,ARTGWGVEQY
TRBV28,ASSLPTDPDRGRDNSPLH
TRBV5-1,ASSPHGQAREKLF
TRBV6-1,ASSDLAGGSTDTQY
TRBV7-2,ASSLPRDNSYDTEAF
TRBV2,ASSVFSDTQY